The sequence of this T cell receptor (beta chain) was determined in a study of blood T cell repertoires in COVID-19. Study-level information: Collection of acute and convalescent COVID-19 samples took place in the United States, Italy and Spain. T cells, B-cell-depleted T cells, or PBMCs provided the cDNA or gDNA that served as material.

Authors' processing steps: Using reference gene primer amplification, nucleated cell counts were estimated. The repertoire was sequenced with immunoSEQ multiplex PCR; TCRdb's copy has only in-frame clones and lacks some. V, J and clone size reflect that table, while D and trimming were determined from the DNA. The table lists 35,000 to 50,000 clones, approximately 80% of them singletons. The CDR3 loop spans 15 amino acids. V was clipped by 3 bases and J by 7 bases, with 13 bases between them. Per the germline V gene, CDR1 is MNHEY and CDR2 is SMNVEV (reference sequence). This receptor was taken from a human donor with acute or convalescent COVID-19. The donor label of this sample is uncertain. Sequenced input: peripheral blood. V gene TRBV27 combines with J gene TRBJ1-6; D is undetermined. The CDR3 DNA is TGTGCCAGCAGTTTGGCACTCATCGGGAATTCACCCCTCCACTTT. Its protein product is CASSLALIGNSPLHF.